What follows are 8 T cell receptor beta chains derived from one specimen sequenced in a study of vaccination and CD4 T cells after COVID-19. Scientists ran DNA taken from cultured CD4+ T cells through the Oncomine TCR Beta short-read assay for sequencing. TCRdb processed the PCR reads anew with MiXCR; each CDR3 protein has one entry. The sample shows just over 20,000 distinct CDR3 sequences, about 45% of them seen only once. Treatment described: approximately 9-day PBMC culture with coronavirus spike peptide pools or control peptides (ViraFEST assay). These receptors have no identified antigens. The sequenced material came from CD4+ T cells from blood, cultured in vitro. These receptor sequences come from a human donor who had recovered from COVID-19.

This clonotype was found a few times. The rearrangement uses TRBV28 and TRBJ1-5; D remains ambiguous. The CDR3 contains 17 residues. CDR1 is MDHEN and CDR2 is SYDVKM in the germline V gene. Trimming took off 3 bases at V and 0 bases at J, with 15 bases between the two ends. CDR3 nucleotide sequence: TGTGCCAGCAGTTTGGGCTTGCGCGGTAATAGCAATCAGCCCCAGCATTTT. Its translation is CASSLGLRGNSNQPQHF.

This clonotype was found once. This sequence joins TRBV11-3 and TRBJ2-3, with 7 bases lining up with TRBD2. This CDR3 has 14 amino acids. Germline lookup yields CDR1 SGHNT and CDR2 YENEEA. V dropped 6 bases and J dropped 0; count of bases not matched to a gene: 3. The CDR3 sequence is CASSLAASTDTQYF. In DNA form, the CDR3 reads TGTGCCAGCAGTCTAGCGGCTAGCACAGATACGCAGTATTTT.

This clonotype was recorded a few times. The chain recombines TRBV27 with TRBJ1-1, with D perhaps matching TRBD1 (5 bases). The CDR3 sequence is 14 residues long. V lost 3 bases to trimming and J lost 4 bases, with 12 bases between them. From germline, CDR1 is MNHEY and CDR2 SMNVEV (reference sequence). The CDR3: CASSFWGGATEAFF. DNA of the CDR3: TGTGCCAGCAGTTTTTGGGGCGGCGCCACTGAAGCTTTCTTT.

The count of this clonotype is one. The chain employs TRBV19 and TRBJ1-1, with D possibly TRBD1 on 6 matching bases. The germline gives CDR1 LNHDA, CDR2 SQIVND (reference sequence). V was clipped by 5 bases and J by 1 base, with 11 bases between them. The CDR3 runs 14 residues. The CDR3 spells CASSWRGGNTEAFF. In nucleotides, the CDR3 is TGTGCCAGTAGTTGGAGGGGGGGGAACACTGAAGCTTTCTTT.

Only a few counts were recorded for this clonotype. The chain has TRBV20-1 and TRBJ1-2; D remains ambiguous. Germline V gives CDR1 DFQATT, CDR2 SNEGSKA (reference sequence). The ends were cut back, 0 bases at V and 2 bases at J, with 10 bases in the middle. The CDR3 runs to 14 residues. The CDR3 here is CSARDQGQNYGYTF. The CDR3 DNA reads as TGCAGTGCTAGAGATCAAGGGCAGAACTATGGCTACACCTTC.

The chain joins TRBV7-8 to TRBJ2-7; 7 bases agree with TRBD1. J lost 1 base, V lost 2 bases, and 14 bases had no gene match. This CDR3 region has 18 residues. Germline lookup yields CDR1 SGHVS and CDR2 FQNEAQ. The CDR3 coding sequence is TGTGCCAGCAGCTTATACGGGTTAGGACAGGCGCAGTCCTACGAGCAGTACTTC. Translated, it gives CASSLYGLGQAQSYEQYF.

This clonotype showed up just a few times. The gene calls are TRBV15 and TRBJ1-5; no firm D call. Germline V gene lookup returns CDR1 LNHNV and CDR2 YYDKDF (reference sequence). Trimming removed 3 bases from V and 0 bases from J, with 12 bases in between. This CDR3 is 16 amino acids long. DNA for the CDR3: TGTGCCACCAGCAGTGAGGGCAGGACTAGCAATCAGCCCCAGCATTTT. Translated: CATSSEGRTSNQPQHF. Drawing the rest from reference TRBV15 and TRBJ1-5, the complete variable domain is DAMVIQNPRYQVTQFGKPVTLSCSQTLNHNVMYWYQQKSSQAPKLLFHYYDKDFNNEADTPDNFQSRRPNTSFCFLDIRSPGLGDTAMYLCATSSEGRTSNQPQHFGDGTRLSIL.

The chain combines TRBV19 with TRBJ1-6; TRBD1 matches at 10 bases. Per the germline V gene, CDR1 is LNHDA and CDR2 is SQIVND (reference sequence). The CDR3 is 14 amino acids. V trimming: 5 bases; J trimming: 10 bases; junction bases outside the gene matches: 5. CDR3 loop: CASSSGQGISPLHF. In DNA, the CDR3 is TGTGCCAGTAGTTCGGGACAGGGGATCTCACCCCTCCACTTT.